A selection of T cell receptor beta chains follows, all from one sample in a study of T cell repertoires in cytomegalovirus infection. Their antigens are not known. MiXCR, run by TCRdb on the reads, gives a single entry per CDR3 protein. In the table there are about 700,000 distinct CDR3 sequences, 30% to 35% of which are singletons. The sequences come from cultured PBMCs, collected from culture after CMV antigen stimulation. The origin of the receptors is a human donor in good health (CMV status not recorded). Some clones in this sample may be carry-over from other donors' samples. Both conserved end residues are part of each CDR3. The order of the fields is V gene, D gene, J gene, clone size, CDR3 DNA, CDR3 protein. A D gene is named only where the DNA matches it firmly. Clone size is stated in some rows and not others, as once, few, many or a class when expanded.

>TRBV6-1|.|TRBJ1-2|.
TGTGCCAGCAGTGAGAAAGTAAACTATGGCTACACCTTC
CASSEKVNYGYTF
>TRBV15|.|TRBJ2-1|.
TGTGCCACCAGCAGAGTCGGGGCCACCCTTTTCTACAATGAGCAGTTCTTC
CATSRVGATLFYNEQFF
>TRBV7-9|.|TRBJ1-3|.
TGTGCCAGCAGCTTTGTCACAAGCTCTGGAAACACCATATATTTT
CASSFVTSSGNTIYF
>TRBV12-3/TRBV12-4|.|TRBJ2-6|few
TGTGCCAGCAGTGCTGGGGCGGCCGGGGCCAACGTCCTGACTTTC
CASSAGAAGANVLTF
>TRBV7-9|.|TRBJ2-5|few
TGTGCCAGCAGCACATTAGTGGAGACCCAGTACTTC
CASSTLVETQYF
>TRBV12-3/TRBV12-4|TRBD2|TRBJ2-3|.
TGTGCCAGCAGCCGGGGGGACCCAGATACGCAGTATTTT
CASSRGDPDTQYF
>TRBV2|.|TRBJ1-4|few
TGTGCCAGCATCCTCAGGTTTCCTCCAACTAATGAAAAACTGTTTTTT
CASILRFPPTNEKLFF
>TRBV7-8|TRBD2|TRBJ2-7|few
TGTGCCAGCCAAGCGGGGGCCTACGAGCAGTACTTC
CASQAGAYEQYF
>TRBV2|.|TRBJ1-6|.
TGTGCCAGCAGCCCAACTAGGGGGTACAATTCACCCCTCCACTTT
CASSPTRGYNSPLHF
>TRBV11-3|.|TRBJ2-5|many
TGTGCCAGCAGCTTAGGGACAGAAGAGACCCAGTACTTC
CASSLGTEETQYF
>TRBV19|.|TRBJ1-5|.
TGTGCCAGTACCCTCTATCAGGGTGATCAGCCCCAGCATTTT
CASTLYQGDQPQHF
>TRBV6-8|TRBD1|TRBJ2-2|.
TGTGCCAGCAGTAACTCAGGGGGCCCTGGGGAGCTGTTTTTT
CASSNSGGPGELFF
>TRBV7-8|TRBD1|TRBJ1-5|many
TGTGCCAGCAGCGGGGGACAGCCTAATCAGCCCCAGCATTTT
CASSGGQPNQPQHF
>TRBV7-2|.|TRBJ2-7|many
TGTGCCAGCAGCTTAGCGGGACGAACCTACGAGCAGTACTTC
CASSLAGRTYEQYF
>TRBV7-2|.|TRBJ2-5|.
TGTGCCAGCAGTTCAGGAGGGGGCCAAGAGACCCAGTACTTC
CASSSGGGQETQYF
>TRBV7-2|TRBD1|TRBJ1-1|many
TGTGCCAGCAGCTCCAGATTTGGGACAGGCACTGAAGCTTTCTTT
CASSSRFGTGTEAFF
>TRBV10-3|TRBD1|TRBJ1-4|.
TGTGCCATCAGTCGGCAGGGGGCGGCCGGTGAAAAACTGTTTTTT
CAISRQGAAGEKLFF
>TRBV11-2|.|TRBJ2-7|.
TGTGCCAGCAGCCCCTCTTACGCTGAATATACCTACGAGCAGTACTTC
CASSPSYAEYTYEQYF
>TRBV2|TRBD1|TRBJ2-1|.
TGTGCCAGCAGTGCAGGCAGGGGGCCAAACAATGAGCAGTTCTTC
CASSAGRGPNNEQFF
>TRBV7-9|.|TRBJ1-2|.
TGTGCCAGCAGCTTACCGGGGGCGAGGGATGGCTACACCTTC
CASSLPGARDGYTF
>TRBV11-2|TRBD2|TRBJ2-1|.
TGTGCCAGCAGCTTCGCACTAGCGGGAGTAGGGTCCTACAATGAGCAGTTCTTC
CASSFALAGVGSYNEQFF
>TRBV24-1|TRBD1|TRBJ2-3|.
TGTGCCACCAGTACAGGGGATTCAATTAGTTTAGGCCCTGATACGCAGTATTTT
CATSTGDSISLGPDTQYF
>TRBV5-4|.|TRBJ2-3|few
TGTGCCAGCAGCCCACCCGCAAGAGGCGTCGATACGCAGTATTTT
CASSPPARGVDTQYF
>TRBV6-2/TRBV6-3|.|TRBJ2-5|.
TGTGCCAGCAGCCGACCCACCAGGGATAGGAGGAAGACCCAGTACTTC
CASSRPTRDRRKTQYF
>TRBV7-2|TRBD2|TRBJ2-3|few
TGTGCCAGCAGTCCGGGGGGGATGGTGATAGATACGCAGTATTTT
CASSPGGMVIDTQYF
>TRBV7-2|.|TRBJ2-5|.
TGTGCCAGCAGCCCCATAGTTGGGCAAGAGACCCAGTACTTC
CASSPIVGQETQYF
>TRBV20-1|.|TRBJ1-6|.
TGCAGTGCTAGAGATCTGGGGTCACCCCTCCACTTT
CSARDLGSPLHF
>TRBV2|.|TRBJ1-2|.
TGTGCCAGCAGTGACGGGGACCTCCCCTATGGCTACACCTTC
CASSDGDLPYGYTF
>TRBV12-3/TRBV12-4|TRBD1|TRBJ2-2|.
TGTGCCAGCACCAAGGGGGCAAACACCGGGGAGCTGTTTTTT
CASTKGANTGELFF
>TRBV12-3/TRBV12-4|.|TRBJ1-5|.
TGTGCCAGCAGTTTAGTTTTGGGGGACCTTCACAATCAGCCCCAGCATTTT
CASSLVLGDLHNQPQHF
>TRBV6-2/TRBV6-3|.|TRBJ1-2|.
TGTGCCAGCAGTTCATTCGAACCCAACAGGCGCGGCTACACCTTC
CASSSFEPNRRGYTF
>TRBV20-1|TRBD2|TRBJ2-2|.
TGCAGTGCAACCTTCCGGGAGGACACCGGGGAGCTGTTTTTT
CSATFREDTGELFF
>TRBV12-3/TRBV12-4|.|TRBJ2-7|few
TGTGCCAGCAGACTGACAGGCTCCTACGAGCAGTACTTC
CASRLTGSYEQYF
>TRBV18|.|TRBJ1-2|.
TGTGCCAGCTCACGGACAGCCAGTAACTATGGCTACACCTTC
CASSRTASNYGYTF
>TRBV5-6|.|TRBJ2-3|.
TGTGCCAGCAGCCCTACTACGTGGACAGATACGCAGTATTTT
CASSPTTWTDTQYF
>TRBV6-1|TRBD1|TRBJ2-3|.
TGTGCCAGCAGTGAACCGCAAGGGGGCTCCACAGATACGCAGTATTTT
CASSEPQGGSTDTQYF
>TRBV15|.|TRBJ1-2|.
TGTGCCACCAGCAGAGATCGTCGGGATGGCTACACCTTC
CATSRDRRDGYTF
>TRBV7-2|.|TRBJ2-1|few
TGTGCCAGCAGCTTAGGACTACACTGGACCGCTGAGCAGTTCTTC
CASSLGLHWTAEQFF
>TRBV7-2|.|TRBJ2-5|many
TGTGCCAGCAGCTTAGCAACTAACAGGGAGACCCAGTACTTC
CASSLATNRETQYF
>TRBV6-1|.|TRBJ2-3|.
TGTGCCAGCAGTGAAGTCCCCGTGGGATTAGTGGACTGGGGCACAGATACGCAGTATTTT
CASSEVPVGLVDWGTDTQYF
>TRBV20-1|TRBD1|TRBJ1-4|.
TGCAGTGCCCTAGGGACAGGTGAAAAACTGTTTTTT
CSALGTGEKLFF
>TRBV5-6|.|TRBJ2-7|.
TGTGCCAGCAGACTCGACGAGCAGTACTTC
CASRLDEQYF
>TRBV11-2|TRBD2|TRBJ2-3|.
TGTGCCAGCAGCGCCGGGACTAGCGGAGTTTGGGATACGCAGTATTTT
CASSAGTSGVWDTQYF
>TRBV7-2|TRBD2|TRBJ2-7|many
TGTGCCAGCAGCTTAGAGGGGACTAGCGGGAGAGGCTACGAGCAGTACTTC
CASSLEGTSGRGYEQYF
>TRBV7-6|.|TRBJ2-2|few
TGTGCCAGCAGCCAGGTCGGTTACACCGGGGAGCTGTTTTTT
CASSQVGYTGELFF
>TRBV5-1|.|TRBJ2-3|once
TGCGCCAGCAGCTTGAAGAGTCTGGGCACAGATACGCAGTATTTT
CASSLKSLGTDTQYF
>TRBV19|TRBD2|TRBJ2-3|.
TGTGCCACTAACGGGAGGCTGGGGGATACGCAGTATTTT
CATNGRLGDTQYF
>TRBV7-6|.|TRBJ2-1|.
TGTGCCAGCAGCCTAGTGTTTGACAATGAGCAGTTCTTC
CASSLVFDNEQFF
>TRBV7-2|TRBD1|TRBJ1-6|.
TGTGCCAGCAGCTCGCAAGACAGGGCACCCCTCCACTTT
CASSSQDRAPLHF
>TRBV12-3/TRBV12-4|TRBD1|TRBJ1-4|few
TGTGCCAGCAGTAGGGGGCTGGCTAATGAAAAACTGTTTTTT
CASSRGLANEKLFF
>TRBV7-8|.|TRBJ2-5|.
TGTGCCAGCAGCTTAGCTGTTTTCGAGACCCAGTACTTC
CASSLAVFETQYF
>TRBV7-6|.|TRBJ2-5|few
TGTGCCAGCAGCTTGCGAACTAGCAAAGAGACCCAGTACTTC
CASSLRTSKETQYF
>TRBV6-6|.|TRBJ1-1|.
TGTGCCAGCAGTGACCCAAATTCGTACGGGGGAGGTACTGAAGCTTTCTTT
CASSDPNSYGGGTEAFF
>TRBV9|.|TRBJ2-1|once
TGTGCAGACTGGCTCGGGGACAATGAGCAGTTCTTC
CADWLGDNEQFF
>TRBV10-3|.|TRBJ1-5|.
TGTGCCATCAGTGAGTCGATTAGCAATCAGCCCCAGCATTTT
CAISESISNQPQHF
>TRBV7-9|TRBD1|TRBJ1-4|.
TGTGCCAGCAGCCCCGGACAGGGGGCCGAAAAACTGTTTTTT
CASSPGQGAEKLFF
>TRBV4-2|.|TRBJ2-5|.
TGTGCCAGCAGCCCCTCGACAGAGAAACAAGAGGCCCAGTACTTC
CASSPSTEKQEAQYF
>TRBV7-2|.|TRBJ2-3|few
TGTGCCAGCAGCTTTGACCAATTCACAGATACGCAGTATTTT
CASSFDQFTDTQYF